This TCR beta chain was identified in a study of shared clonotypes between healthy human individuals. CD45RO-negative, CCR7-selected cells formed the naive CD8 fraction, which excluded terminally differentiated effector memory CD45RA+ cells. Repertoires were generated with immunoSEQ multiplex PCR, while TCRdb's copy carries only in-frame clones and drops some. The sample records under 700,000 clones, roughly 96% being singletons. The CDR3 runs to 14 residues. CDR1 and CDR2 from the germline V gene are PRHDT and FYEKMQ (reference sequence). The V gene lost 5 bases and the J gene lost 4 bases, with 14 bases spanning the gap.

This receptor was identified in a woman younger than 45 in good health. This chain links TRBV13 with TRBJ1-1; D is undetermined. Sequencing was carried out using naive CD8+ T cells sorted from blood. This chain's CDR3 is CASSPEAPSTEAFF. CDR3 in DNA: TGTGCCAGCAGCCCAGAAGCCCCGAGCACTGAAGCTTTCTTT.